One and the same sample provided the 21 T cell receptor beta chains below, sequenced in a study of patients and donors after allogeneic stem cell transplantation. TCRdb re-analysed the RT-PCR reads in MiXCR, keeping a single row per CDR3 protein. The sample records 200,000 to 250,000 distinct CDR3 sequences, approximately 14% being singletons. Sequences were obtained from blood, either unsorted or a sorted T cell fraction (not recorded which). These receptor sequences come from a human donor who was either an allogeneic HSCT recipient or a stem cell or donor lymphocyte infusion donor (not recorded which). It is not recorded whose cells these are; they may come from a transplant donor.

The CDR3 is CASSSGTSGREETQYF. Written as DNA, the CDR3 is TGTGCCAGCAGCTCCGGGACTAGCGGAAGGGAAGAGACCCAGTACTTC. J is TRBJ2-5 and V is TRBV11-2; 11 nucleotides align to TRBD2. CDR3 size: 16 residues. Trimming took 4 bases from V and 3 from J; bases not matched to a gene: 7. Germline lookup yields CDR1 SGHAT and CDR2 FQNNGV.

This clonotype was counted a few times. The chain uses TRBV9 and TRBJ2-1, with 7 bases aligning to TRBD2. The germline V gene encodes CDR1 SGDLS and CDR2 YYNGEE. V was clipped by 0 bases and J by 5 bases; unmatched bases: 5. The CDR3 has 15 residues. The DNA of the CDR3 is TGTGCCAGCAGCGTAGATGGGAGGGCCCACAATGAGCAGTTCTTC. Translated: CASSVDGRAHNEQFF. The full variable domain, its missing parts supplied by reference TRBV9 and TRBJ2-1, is DSGVTQTPKHLITATGQRVTLRCSPRSGDLSVYWYQQSLDQGLQFLIQYYNGEERAKGNILERFSAQQFPDLHSELNLSSLELGDSALYFCASSVDGRAHNEQFFGPGTRLTVL.

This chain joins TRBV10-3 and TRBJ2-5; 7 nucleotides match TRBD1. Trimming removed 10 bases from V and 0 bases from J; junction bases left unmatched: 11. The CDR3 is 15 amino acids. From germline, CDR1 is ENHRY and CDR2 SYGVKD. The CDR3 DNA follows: TGTGCCACCGAACCGACAGGGTTCTACCAAGAGACCCAGTACTTC. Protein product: CATEPTGFYQETQYF.

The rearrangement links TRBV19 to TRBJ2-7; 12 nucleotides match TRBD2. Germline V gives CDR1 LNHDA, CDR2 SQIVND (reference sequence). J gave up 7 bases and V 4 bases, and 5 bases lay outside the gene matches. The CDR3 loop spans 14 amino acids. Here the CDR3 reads CASSRTSGTREQYF. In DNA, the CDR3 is TGTGCCAGTAGTAGGACTAGCGGGACTCGGGAGCAGTACTTC.

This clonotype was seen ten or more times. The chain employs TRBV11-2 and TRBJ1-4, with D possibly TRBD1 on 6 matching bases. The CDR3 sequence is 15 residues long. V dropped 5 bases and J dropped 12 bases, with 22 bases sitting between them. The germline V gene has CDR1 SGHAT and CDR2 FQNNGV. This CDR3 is CASSPTSGAGVELFF. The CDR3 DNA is TGTGCCAGCAGCCCGACCTCGGGGGCAGGAGTGGAACTGTTTTTT.

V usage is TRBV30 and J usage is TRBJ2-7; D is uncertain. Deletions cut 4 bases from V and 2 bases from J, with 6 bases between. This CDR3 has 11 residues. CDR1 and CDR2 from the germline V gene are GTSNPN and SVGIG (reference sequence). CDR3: CAWTTAYEQYF. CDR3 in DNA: TGTGCCTGGACTACAGCCTACGAGCAGTACTTC. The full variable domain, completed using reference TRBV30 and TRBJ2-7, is SQTIHQWPATLVQPVGSPLSLECTVEGTSNPNLYWYRQAAGRGLQLLFYSVGIGQISSEVPQNLSASRPQDRQFILSSKKLLLSDSGFYLCAWTTAYEQYFGPGTRLTVT.

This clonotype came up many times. The CDR3 DNA reads TGCAGCGTGCTCAGGGGGCGTCGGACTGAAGCTTTCTTT. Its translation is CSVLRGRRTEAFF. V and J are TRBV29-1 and TRBJ1-1; TRBD1 agrees at 8 bases. Germline CDR1 SQVTM, CDR2 ANQGSEA. The junction had 8 bases not matched to a gene; V was cut back by 6 bases and J by 5 bases. CDR3 size: 13 residues.

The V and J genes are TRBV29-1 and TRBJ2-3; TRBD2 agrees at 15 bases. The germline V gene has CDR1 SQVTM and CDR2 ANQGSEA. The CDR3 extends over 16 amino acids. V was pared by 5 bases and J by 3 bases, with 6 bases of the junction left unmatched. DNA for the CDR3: TGCAGCGTTCCGGGACTAGCGGGAGGCCAAACAGATACGCAGTATTTT. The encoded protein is CSVPGLAGGQTDTQYF.

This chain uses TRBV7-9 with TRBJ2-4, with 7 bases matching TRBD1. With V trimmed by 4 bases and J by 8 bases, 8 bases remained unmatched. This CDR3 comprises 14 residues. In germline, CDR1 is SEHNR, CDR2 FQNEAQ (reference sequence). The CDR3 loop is CASSSDRSKYIQYF. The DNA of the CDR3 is TGTGCCAGCAGCTCGGACAGGAGTAAATACATTCAGTACTTC.

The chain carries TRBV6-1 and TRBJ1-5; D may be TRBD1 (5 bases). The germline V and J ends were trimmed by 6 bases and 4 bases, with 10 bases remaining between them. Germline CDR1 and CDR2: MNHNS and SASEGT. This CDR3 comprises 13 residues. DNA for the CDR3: TGTGCCAGCAGGGAGTGGGGGAATCAGCCCCAGCATTTT. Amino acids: CASREWGNQPQHF.

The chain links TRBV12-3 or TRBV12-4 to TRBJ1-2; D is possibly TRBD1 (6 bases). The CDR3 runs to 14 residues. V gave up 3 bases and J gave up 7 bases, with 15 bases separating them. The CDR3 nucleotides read TGTGCCAGCAGTTTTGCAGGGGAGAGGTTTGGCTACACCTTC. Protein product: CASSFAGERFGYTF.

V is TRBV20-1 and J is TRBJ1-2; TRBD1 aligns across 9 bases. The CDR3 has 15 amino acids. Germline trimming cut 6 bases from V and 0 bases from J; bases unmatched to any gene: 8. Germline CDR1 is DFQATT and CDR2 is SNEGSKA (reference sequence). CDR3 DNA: TGCAGTGCCCCTAGGACAGGGGAGTCTAACTATGGCTACACCTTC. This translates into CSAPRTGESNYGYTF.

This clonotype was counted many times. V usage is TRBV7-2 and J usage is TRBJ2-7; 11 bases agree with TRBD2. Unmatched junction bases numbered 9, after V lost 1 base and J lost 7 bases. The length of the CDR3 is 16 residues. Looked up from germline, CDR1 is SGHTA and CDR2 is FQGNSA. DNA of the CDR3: TGTGCCAGCAGCTTAGATAGCGGGGGGGCCCTGGGGGAGCAGTACTTC. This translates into CASSLDSGGALGEQYF.

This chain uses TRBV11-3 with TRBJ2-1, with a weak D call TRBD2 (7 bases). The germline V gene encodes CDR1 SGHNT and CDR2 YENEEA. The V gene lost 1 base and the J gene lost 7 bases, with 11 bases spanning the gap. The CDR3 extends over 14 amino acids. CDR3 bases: TGTGCCAGCAGCTTAGGGGGGGGCCTTAATGAGCAGTTCTTC. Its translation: CASSLGGGLNEQFF.

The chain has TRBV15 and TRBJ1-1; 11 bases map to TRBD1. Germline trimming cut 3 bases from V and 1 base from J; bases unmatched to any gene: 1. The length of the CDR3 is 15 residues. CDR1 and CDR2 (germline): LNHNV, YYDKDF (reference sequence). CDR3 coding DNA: TGTGCCACCAGCAGGGGGACAGGGGGGAACACTGAAGCTTTCTTT. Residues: CATSRGTGGNTEAFF.

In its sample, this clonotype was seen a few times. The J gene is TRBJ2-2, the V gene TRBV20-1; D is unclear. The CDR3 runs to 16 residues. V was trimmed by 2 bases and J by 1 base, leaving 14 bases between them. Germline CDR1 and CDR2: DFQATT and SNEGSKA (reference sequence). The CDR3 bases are TGCAGTGCTAGACGAGACCCCGATGAGAACACCGGGGAGCTGTTTTTT. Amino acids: CSARRDPDENTGELFF.

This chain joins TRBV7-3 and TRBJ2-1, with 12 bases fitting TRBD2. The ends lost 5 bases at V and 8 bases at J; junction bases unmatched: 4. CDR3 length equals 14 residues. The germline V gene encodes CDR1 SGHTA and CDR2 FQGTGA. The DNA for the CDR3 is TGTGCCAGCAGCCTAGCGGGAGGGGCAGATGAGCAGTTCTTC. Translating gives CASSLAGGADEQFF. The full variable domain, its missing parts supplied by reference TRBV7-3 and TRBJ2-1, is GAGVSQTPSNKVTEKGKYVELRCDPISGHTALYWYRQSLGQGPEFLIYFQGTGAADDSGLPNDRFFAVRPEGSVSTLKIQRTERGDSAVYLCASSLAGGADEQFFGPGTRLTVL.

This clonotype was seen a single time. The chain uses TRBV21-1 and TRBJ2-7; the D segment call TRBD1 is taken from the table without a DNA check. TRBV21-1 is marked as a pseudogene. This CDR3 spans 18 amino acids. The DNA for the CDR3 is TGTGCCAGCAGCTCCTCGATATCTGGACAGGGAGAGGTCTACGAGCAGTACTTC. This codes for CASSSSISGQGEVYEQYF.

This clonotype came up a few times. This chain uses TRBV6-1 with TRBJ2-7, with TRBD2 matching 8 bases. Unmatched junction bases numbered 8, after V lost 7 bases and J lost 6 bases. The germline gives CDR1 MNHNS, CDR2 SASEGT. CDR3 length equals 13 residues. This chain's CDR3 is CASKEISGTEQYF. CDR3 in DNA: TGTGCCAGCAAGGAGATTAGCGGGACCGAGCAGTACTTC.

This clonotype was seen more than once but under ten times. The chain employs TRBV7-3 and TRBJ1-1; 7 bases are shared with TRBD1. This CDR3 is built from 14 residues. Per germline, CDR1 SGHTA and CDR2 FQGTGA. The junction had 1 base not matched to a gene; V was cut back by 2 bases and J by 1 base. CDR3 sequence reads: CASSLGTENTEAFF. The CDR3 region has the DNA TGTGCCAGCAGCTTAGGGACAGAGAACACTGAAGCTTTCTTT.

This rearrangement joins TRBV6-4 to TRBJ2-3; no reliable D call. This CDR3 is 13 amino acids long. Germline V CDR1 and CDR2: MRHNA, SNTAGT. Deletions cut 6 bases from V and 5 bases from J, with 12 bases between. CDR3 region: CASSGDVRDTQYF. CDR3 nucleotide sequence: TGTGCCAGCAGCGGTGACGTTAGAGATACGCAGTATTTT.